These 18 T cell receptor beta chains originate from one sample sequenced in a study of T cells in Graves' hyperthyroidism and ophthalmopathy. TCR beta CDR3 regions were amplified from RNA. An initial round of RT-PCR targeting the TCR CDR3 relied on the HTBI primer set. TCRdb re-analysed the multiplex PCR reads in MiXCR, keeping a single row per CDR3 protein. The sample holds hundreds of thousands of distinct CDR3 sequences, about 16% seen once. The sample taken for sequencing was blood. The receptors originated from a woman in her 30s with Graves' hyperthyroidism.

As DNA, the CDR3 is TGCGCCAGCAGCTTAAATACGGGATCGGCGTACAATGAGCAGTTCTTC. Translating gives CASSLNTGSAYNEQFF. The V gene is TRBV5-1, the J gene TRBJ2-1, with a tentative D call TRBD2 (5 bases). The V end was cut by 2 bases, the J end by 4 bases, with 16 bases between. The CDR3 extends over 16 amino acids. Germline CDR1 is SGHRS and CDR2 is YFSETQ.

At least ten counts were recorded for this clonotype. V is TRBV28 and J is TRBJ2-3; 7 nucleotides agree with TRBD2. The CDR3 is 16 residues long. CDR1 MDHEN and CDR2 SYDVKM come from the germline V gene. J was trimmed by 2 bases and V by 2 bases; bases with no gene match: 7. The CDR3, as DNA: TGTGCCAGCAGTTTACTAAGCCTAGCGGACACAGATACGCAGTATTTT. It is translated as CASSLLSLADTDTQYF.

This clonotype was counted between two and nine times. The chain couples TRBV6-1 to TRBJ2-7, with D maybe TRBD2 (7 bases). Germline CDR1 is MNHNS and CDR2 is SASEGT. Trimming removed 5 bases at V and 7 bases at J, with 21 bases between. The length of the CDR3 is 15 residues. CDR3 protein: CASSLAIRGAWEQYF. CDR3 DNA: TGTGCCAGCAGTTTAGCAATTCGGGGGGCATGGGAGCAGTACTTC.

This clonotype was picked up a small number of times. This chain joins TRBV24-1 and TRBJ2-3; D perhaps matches TRBD1 (6 bases). From germline, CDR1 is KGHDR and CDR2 SFDVKD. The CDR3 runs 14 residues. The V end was cut by 0 bases, the J end by 7 bases, with 10 bases between. The CDR3 bases are TGTGCCACCAGTGATTTGAGGCAGGGGTATACGCAGTATTTT. The encoded protein is CATSDLRQGYTQYF.

This clonotype turned up a few times. The chain joins TRBV27 to TRBJ2-2, with D possibly matching TRBD2 (7 bases). The CDR3 spans 16 residues. Germline V gene sequence: CDR1 MNHEY, CDR2 SMNVEV (reference sequence). V was trimmed by 4 bases and J by 5 bases, leaving 17 bases between them. The CDR3 loop reads CASSSPRGRVTGELFF. In nucleotides, the CDR3 is TGTGCCAGCAGTTCCCCTAGGGGGAGGGTTACCGGGGAGCTGTTTTTT.

In its sample, this clonotype was seen a few times. The chain joins TRBV19 to TRBJ1-1; no reliable D call. Per germline, CDR1 LNHDA and CDR2 SQIVND (reference sequence). The CDR3 is 13 residues long. Trimming removed 3 bases from V and 3 bases from J, with 8 bases in between. CDR3 sequence (DNA): TGTGCCAGTAGTATCGGGAAATACACTGAAGCTTTCTTT. Its translation: CASSIGKYTEAFF.

This clonotype came up many times. The chain uses TRBV28 and TRBJ2-7, with 8 positions matching TRBD2. Germline V lookup: CDR1 MDHEN, CDR2 SYDVKM. Trimming at V came to 2 bases and at J to 0 bases, leaving 9 bases not matched to a gene. The CDR3 totals 17 residues. The chain's CDR3 is CASSLSPAGVSSYEQYF. The CDR3 DNA reads as TGTGCCAGCAGTTTAAGTCCAGCGGGAGTGAGCTCCTACGAGCAGTACTTC.

This clonotype has more than one count but fewer than ten. A read error may explain this, as a much larger clone is one base away. The genes are TRBV3-1 and TRBJ1-1; no reliable D call. There are 18 residues in the CDR3. Germline loops: CDR1 LGHDT, CDR2 YNNKEL (reference sequence). The ends were cut back, 1 base at V and 4 bases at J, with 22 bases in the middle. CDR3 amino acids: CASSQGAIVETNPTEAFF. Written as DNA, the CDR3 is TGTGCCAGCAGCCAAGGGGCGATAGTTGAGACAAACCCCACTGAAGCTTTCTTT.

This clonotype was recorded at least ten times. CDR3 sequence (DNA): TGTGCCAGCAGCCCTGAGGGCCCCTACGAGCAGTACTTC. This gives the protein CASSPEGPYEQYF. The chain carries TRBV28 and TRBJ2-7; TRBD2 might be the D (5 bases). This CDR3 has 13 amino acids. Trimming left V 6 bases short and J 2 bases short, with 11 bases between. CDR1 and CDR2 from the germline V gene are MDHEN and SYDVKM.

Concerning this clonotype: Germline is not matched at one junction end, which may reflect a read error. V usage is TRBV5-5 and J usage is TRBJ2-2; D gene unclear. Germline V gene lookup returns CDR1 SGHKS and CDR2 YYEKEE (reference sequence). The CDR3 spans 16 residues. This CDR3 reads CASSAVAIPNTGELFF. In DNA, the CDR3 is TGCGCCAGCAGCGCTGTCGCCATCCCGAACACCGGGGAGCTGTTTTTT.

This clonotype was counted at least ten times. The chain combines TRBV6-2 or TRBV6-3 with TRBJ2-7; D is ambiguous. There are 15 residues in the CDR3. The germline V gene encodes CDR1 MNHEY and CDR2 SVGEGT. V shed 6 bases and J shed 0 bases, with 15 bases lying between them. CDR3 protein: CASRKRSTNSYEQYF. The CDR3 DNA follows: TGTGCCAGCAGAAAGAGATCGACAAACTCCTACGAGCAGTACTTC.

This clonotype appeared many times. V and J are TRBV30 and TRBJ1-1; D remains ambiguous. The CDR3 length is 13 residues. The ends were cut back, 0 bases at V and 0 bases at J, with 5 bases in the middle. Looked up from germline, CDR1 is GTSNPN and CDR2 is SVGIG (reference sequence). The CDR3 DNA sequence: TGTGCCTGGAGTGTACGGGTGAACACTGAAGCTTTCTTT. This sequence encodes CAWSVRVNTEAFF.

The chain carries TRBV7-2 and TRBJ2-3; D gene uncertain. V lost 3 bases and J 2 bases, leaving 6 bases between the germline ends. The CDR3 is made up of 13 amino acids. Germline lookup yields CDR1 SGHTA and CDR2 FQGNSA. CDR3 residues: CASSLIDTDTQYF. CDR3 coding DNA: TGTGCCAGCAGCTTGATCGACACAGATACGCAGTATTTT.

This clonotype was observed at least ten times. This rearrangement joins TRBV28 to TRBJ1-1; 8 positions agree with TRBD1. Germline V CDR1 and CDR2: MDHEN, SYDVKM. The CDR3 length is 15 residues. The trim removed 11 bases at V and 1 base at J, leaving 12 bases unmatched. DNA of the CDR3: TGTGCCGGAGCTGCGATCGGGACAGGGAACACTGAAGCTTTCTTT. It encodes CAGAAIGTGNTEAFF. Complete variable domain (other parts from reference TRBV28 and TRBJ1-1): DVKVTQSSRYLVKRTGEKVFLECVQDMDHENMFWYRQDPGLGLRLIYFSYDVKMKEKGDIPEGYSVSREKKERFSLILESASTNQTSMYLCAGAAIGTGNTEAFFGQGTRLTVV.

At least ten counts were recorded for this clonotype. This rearrangement joins TRBV7-8 to TRBJ2-3; 14 nucleotides align to TRBD2. The CDR3 consists of 20 residues. The germline V gene has CDR1 SGHVS and CDR2 FQNEAQ. The ends lost 2 bases at V and 6 bases at J; junction bases unmatched: 16. The CDR3 sequence is CASSLSRFPGLAGVRDTQYF. CDR3 nucleotides: TGTGCCAGCAGCTTATCACGGTTCCCGGGACTAGCGGGAGTAAGGGATACGCAGTATTTT.

The rearrangement links TRBV10-2 to TRBJ1-4, with TRBD1 identical over 7 bases. CDR1 and CDR2 from the germline V gene are WSHSY and SAAADI. V gave up 7 bases and J gave up 5 bases; unmatched junction bases: 10. The CDR3 consists of 15 residues. The CDR3 region has the DNA TGCGCCAGCATGAAGGGGGCCGGGGGGAATGAAAAACTGTTTTTT. This gives the protein CASMKGAGGNEKLFF.

This clonotype has a count of ten or more. This rearrangement joins TRBV2 to TRBJ2-7; 7 positions match TRBD2. Germline assignment: CDR1 SNHLY and CDR2 FYNNEI. The CDR3 sequence is 14 residues long. J lost 6 bases, V lost 7 bases, and 12 bases had no gene match. This chain's CDR3 is CASMGGGIVGEQYF. The DNA for the CDR3 is TGTGCCAGCATGGGGGGGGGGATCGTTGGCGAGCAGTACTTC. Full variable domain (remainder filled in from reference TRBV2 and TRBJ2-7): EPEVTQTPSHQVTQMGQEVILRCVPISNHLYFYWYRQILGQKVEFLVSFYNNEISEKSEIFDDQFSVERPDGSNFTLKIRSTKLEDSAMYFCASMGGGIVGEQYFGPGTRLTVT.

This clonotype was observed at least ten times. This chain connects TRBV9 to TRBJ2-7; TRBD2 aligns across 11 bases. The CDR3 extends over 16 amino acids. The V and J ends lost 4 bases and 6 bases, in that order; junction bases with no gene match: 12. Germline V lookup: CDR1 SGDLS, CDR2 YYNGEE. The CDR3 protein is CASSLHSGRAPLEQYF. CDR3 coding DNA: TGTGCCAGCAGCCTCCATAGCGGGAGGGCTCCCCTCGAGCAGTACTTC.